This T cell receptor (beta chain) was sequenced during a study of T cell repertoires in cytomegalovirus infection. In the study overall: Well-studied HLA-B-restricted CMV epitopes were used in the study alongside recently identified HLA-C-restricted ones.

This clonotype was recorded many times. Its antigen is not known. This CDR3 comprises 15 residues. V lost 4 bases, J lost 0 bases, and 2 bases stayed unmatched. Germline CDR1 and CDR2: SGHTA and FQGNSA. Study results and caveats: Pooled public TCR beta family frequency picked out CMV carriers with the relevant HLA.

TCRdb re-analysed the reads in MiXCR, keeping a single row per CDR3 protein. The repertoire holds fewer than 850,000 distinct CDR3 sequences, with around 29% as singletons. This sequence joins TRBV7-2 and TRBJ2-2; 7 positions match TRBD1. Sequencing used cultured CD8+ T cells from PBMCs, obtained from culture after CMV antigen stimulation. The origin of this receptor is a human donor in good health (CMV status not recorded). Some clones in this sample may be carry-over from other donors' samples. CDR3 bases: TGTGCCAGCAGCTCGGGACAGACGAACACCGGGGAGCTGTTTTTT. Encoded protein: CASSSGQTNTGELFF.